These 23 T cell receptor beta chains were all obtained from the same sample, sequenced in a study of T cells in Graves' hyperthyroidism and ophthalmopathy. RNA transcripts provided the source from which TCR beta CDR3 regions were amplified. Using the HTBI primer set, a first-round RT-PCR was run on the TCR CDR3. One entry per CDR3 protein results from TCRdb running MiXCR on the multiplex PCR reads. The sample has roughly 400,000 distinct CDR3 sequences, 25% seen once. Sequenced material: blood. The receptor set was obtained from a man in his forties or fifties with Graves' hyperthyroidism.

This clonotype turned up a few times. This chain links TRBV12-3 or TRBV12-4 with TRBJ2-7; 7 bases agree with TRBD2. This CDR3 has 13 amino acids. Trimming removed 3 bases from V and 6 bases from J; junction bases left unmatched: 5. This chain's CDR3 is CASSFGGYSEQYF. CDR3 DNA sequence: TGTGCCAGCAGTTTCGGGGGGTATTCCGAGCAGTACTTC.

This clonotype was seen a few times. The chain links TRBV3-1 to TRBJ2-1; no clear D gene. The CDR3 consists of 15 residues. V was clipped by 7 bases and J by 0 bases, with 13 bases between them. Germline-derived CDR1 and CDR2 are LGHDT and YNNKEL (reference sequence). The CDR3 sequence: CASTPSLGSYNEQFF. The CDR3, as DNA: TGTGCCAGCACCCCCAGCTTGGGCTCCTACAATGAGCAGTTCTTC.

The CDR3 DNA reads as TGTGCCATCTCAACAGGGGGCACTGAAGCTTTCTTT. This translates into CAISTGGTEAFF. This sequence joins TRBV12-3 or TRBV12-4 and TRBJ1-1, with 8 nucleotides matching TRBD1. This CDR3 comprises 12 residues. V lost 10 bases to trimming and J lost 4 bases; unmatched junction nucleotides: 5.

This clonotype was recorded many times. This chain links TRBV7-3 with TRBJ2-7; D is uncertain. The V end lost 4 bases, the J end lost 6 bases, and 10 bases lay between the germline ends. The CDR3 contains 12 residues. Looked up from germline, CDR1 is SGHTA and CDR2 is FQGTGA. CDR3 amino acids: CASSSGVGEQYF. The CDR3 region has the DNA TGTGCCAGCAGCTCCGGAGTGGGCGAGCAGTACTTC.

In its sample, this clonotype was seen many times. The CDR3 DNA reads TGTGCCAGCAACCCCTTCCCGGGAGGAGAGCAGTACTTC. It translates to CASNPFPGGEQYF. V gene TRBV2 combines with J gene TRBJ2-7, with 7 bases lining up with TRBD2. Germline V gene sequence: CDR1 SNHLY, CDR2 FYNNEI. J lost 7 bases, V lost 7 bases, and 10 bases had no gene match. This CDR3 has 13 residues.

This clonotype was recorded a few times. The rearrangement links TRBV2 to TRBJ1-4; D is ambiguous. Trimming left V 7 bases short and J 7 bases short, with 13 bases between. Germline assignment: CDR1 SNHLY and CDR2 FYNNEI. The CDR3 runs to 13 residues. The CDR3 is CASTGPDGEKLFF. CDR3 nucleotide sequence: TGTGCCAGCACCGGACCCGATGGTGAAAAACTGTTTTTT.

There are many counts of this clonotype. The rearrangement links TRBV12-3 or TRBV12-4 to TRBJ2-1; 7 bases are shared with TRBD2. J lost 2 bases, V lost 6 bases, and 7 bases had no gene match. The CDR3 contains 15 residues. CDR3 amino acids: CASRRSGITYNEQFF. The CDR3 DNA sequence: TGTGCCAGCAGACGAAGCGGGATAACCTACAATGAGCAGTTCTTC.

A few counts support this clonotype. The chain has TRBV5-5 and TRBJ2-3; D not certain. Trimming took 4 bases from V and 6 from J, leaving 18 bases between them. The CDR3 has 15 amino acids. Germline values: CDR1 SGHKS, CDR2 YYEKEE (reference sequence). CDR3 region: CASSPLPTARDTQYF. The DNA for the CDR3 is TGTGCCAGCAGCCCACTGCCCACCGCTCGGGATACGCAGTATTTT.

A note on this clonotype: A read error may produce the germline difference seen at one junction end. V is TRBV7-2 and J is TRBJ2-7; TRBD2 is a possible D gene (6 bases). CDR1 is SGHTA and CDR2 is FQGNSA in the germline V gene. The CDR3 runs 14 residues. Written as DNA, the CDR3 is TGCGCCAGCAGCCTCCGCTGGGGGGACGGCGAGCAGTACTTC. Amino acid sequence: CASSLRWGDGEQYF. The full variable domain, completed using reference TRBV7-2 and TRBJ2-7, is GAGVSQSPSNKVTEKGKDVELRCDPISGHTALYWYRQSLGQGLEFLIYFQGNSAPDKSGLPSDRFSAERTGGSVSTLTIQRTQQEDSAVYLCASSLRWGDGEQYFGPGTRLTVT.

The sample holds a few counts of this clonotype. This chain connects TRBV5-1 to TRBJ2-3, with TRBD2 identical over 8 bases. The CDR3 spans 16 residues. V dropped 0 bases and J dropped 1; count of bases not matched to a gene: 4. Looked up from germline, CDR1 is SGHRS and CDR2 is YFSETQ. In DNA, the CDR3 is TGCGCCAGCAGCTTGGGGGAGACTAGCGGCACAGATACGCAGTATTTT. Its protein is CASSLGETSGTDTQYF.

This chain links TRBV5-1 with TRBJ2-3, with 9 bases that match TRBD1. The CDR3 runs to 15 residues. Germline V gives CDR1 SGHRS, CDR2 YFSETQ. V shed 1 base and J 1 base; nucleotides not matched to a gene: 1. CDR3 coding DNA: TGCGCCAGCAGCTTGTGGGACAGGGGCACAGATACGCAGTATTTT. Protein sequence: CASSLWDRGTDTQYF.

CDR3 sequence: CASSRTSGSGTDTQYF. CDR3 in DNA: TGTGCCAGTAGTCGGACTAGCGGGTCCGGCACAGATACGCAGTATTTT. The V and J genes are TRBV19 and TRBJ2-3; 11 positions agree with TRBD2. Germline CDR1 LNHDA, CDR2 SQIVND (reference sequence). V was clipped by 5 bases and J by 1 base; unmatched bases: 5. The CDR3 length is 16 residues.

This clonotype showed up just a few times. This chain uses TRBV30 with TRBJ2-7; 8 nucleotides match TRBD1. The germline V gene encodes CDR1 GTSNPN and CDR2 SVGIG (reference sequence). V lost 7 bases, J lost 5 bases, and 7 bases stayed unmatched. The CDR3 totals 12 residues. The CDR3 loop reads CAFGQGSHEQYF. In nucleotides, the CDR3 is TGTGCCTTCGGACAGGGTAGCCACGAGCAGTACTTC.

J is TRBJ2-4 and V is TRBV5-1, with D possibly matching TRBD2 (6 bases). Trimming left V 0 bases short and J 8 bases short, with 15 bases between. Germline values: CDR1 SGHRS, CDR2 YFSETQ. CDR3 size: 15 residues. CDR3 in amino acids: CASSLAGGGKDIQYF. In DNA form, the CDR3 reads TGCGCCAGCAGCTTGGCCGGTGGAGGGAAGGACATTCAGTACTTC.

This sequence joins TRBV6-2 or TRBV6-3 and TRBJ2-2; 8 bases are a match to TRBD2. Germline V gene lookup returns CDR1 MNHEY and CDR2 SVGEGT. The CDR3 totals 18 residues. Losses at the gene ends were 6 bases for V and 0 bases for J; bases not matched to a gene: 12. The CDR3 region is CASRSLQREWANTGELFF. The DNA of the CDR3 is TGTGCCAGCAGGAGCCTTCAGCGGGAGTGGGCGAACACCGGGGAGCTGTTTTTT.

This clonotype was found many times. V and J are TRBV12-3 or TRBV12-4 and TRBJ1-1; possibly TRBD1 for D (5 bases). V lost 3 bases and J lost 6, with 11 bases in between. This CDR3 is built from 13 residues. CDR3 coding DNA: TGTGCCAGCAGTTTTCAGGGAATCCCTGAAGCTTTCTTT. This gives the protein CASSFQGIPEAFF.

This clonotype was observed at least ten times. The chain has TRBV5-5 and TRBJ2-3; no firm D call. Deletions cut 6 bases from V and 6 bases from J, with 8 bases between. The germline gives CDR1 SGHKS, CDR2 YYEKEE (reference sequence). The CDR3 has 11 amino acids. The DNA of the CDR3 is TGTGCCAGCATCCGGTGGGATACGCAGTATTTT. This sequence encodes CASIRWDTQYF.

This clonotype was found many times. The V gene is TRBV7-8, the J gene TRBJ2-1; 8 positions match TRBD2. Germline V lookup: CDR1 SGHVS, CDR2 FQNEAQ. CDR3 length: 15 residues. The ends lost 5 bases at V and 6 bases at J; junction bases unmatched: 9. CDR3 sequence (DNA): TGTGCCAGCAGCCCCGCGACTAGCGTATTCAATGAGCAGTTCTTC. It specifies CASSPATSVFNEQFF.

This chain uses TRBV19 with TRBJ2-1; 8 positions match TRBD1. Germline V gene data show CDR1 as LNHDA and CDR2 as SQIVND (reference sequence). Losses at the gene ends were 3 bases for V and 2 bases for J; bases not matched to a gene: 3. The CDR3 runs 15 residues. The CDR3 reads CASSMDRAAYNEQFF. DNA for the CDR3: TGTGCCAGTAGTATGGACAGGGCCGCCTACAATGAGCAGTTCTTC.

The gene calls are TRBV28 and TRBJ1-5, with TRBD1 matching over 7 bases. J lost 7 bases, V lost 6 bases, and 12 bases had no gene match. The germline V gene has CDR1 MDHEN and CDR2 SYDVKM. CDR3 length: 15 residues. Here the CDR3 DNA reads TGTGCCAGCAGATCCCCTACAGGGGCCGGGCAGCCCCAGCATTTT. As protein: CASRSPTGAGQPQHF.

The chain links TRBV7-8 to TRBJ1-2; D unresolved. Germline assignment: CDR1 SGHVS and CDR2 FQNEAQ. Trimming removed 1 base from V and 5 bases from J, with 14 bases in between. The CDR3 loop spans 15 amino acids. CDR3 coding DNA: TGTGCCAGCAGCTTAGTAGCCCGGGAGTATTATGGCTACACCTTC. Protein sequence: CASSLVAREYYGYTF. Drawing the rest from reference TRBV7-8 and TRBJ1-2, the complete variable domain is GAGVSQSPRYKVAKRGQDVALRCDPISGHVSLFWYQQALGQGPEFLTYFQNEAQLDKSGLPSDRFFAERPEGSVSTLKIQRTQQEDSAVYLCASSLVAREYYGYTFGSGTRLTVV.

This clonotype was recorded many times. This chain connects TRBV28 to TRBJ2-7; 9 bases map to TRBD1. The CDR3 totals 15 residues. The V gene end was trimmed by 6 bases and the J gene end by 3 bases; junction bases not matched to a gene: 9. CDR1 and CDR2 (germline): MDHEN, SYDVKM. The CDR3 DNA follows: TGTGCCAGCAGGTCGTCGGACAGGGGAAACTACGAGCAGTACTTC. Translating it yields CASRSSDRGNYEQYF.

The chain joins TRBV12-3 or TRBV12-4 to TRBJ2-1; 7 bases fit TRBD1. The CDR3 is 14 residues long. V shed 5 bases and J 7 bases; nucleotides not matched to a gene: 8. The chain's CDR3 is CASSPGQSENEQFF. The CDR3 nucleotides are TGTGCCAGCAGTCCGGGACAGTCGGAGAATGAGCAGTTCTTC.